The 18 T cell receptor beta chains below were found in one sample sequenced in a study of Graves' ophthalmopathy and Graves' hyperthyroidism. CDR3 regions of TCR beta were amplified from RNA transcripts. HTBI primers were employed in first-round RT-PCR, then a second-round multiplex PCR followed. TCRdb passed the multiplex PCR reads through MiXCR, listing each CDR3 protein once. The repertoire holds more than 1,000,000 distinct CDR3 sequences, with 35% to 40% as singletons. The sequenced sample consisted of peripheral blood or thyroid tissue (not recorded which). These receptors all come from an adult man with Graves' hyperthyroidism.

A note on this clonotype: At one end, the junction sequence differs from germline, possibly due to a read error. The CDR3 protein is CASSQQKF. The CDR3 region has the DNA TGCGCCAGCAGCCAACAAAAGTTC. The genes are TRBV4-1 and TRBJ2-1; D uncertain. The CDR3 length is 8 residues. The germline gives CDR1 MGHRA, CDR2 YSYEKL.

The chain employs TRBV2 and TRBJ2-2; D uncertain. The length of the CDR3 is 13 residues. The germline V and J ends were trimmed by 5 bases and 4 bases, with 8 bases remaining between them. CDR1 and CDR2 (germline): SNHLY, FYNNEI. This CDR3 is CASSYRSTGELFF. The CDR3 DNA is TGTGCCAGCAGTTATAGGAGCACCGGGGAGCTGTTTTTT.

The sample holds many counts of this clonotype. The CDR3 reads CASSTGTSGKGEQYF. Written as DNA, the CDR3 is TGTGCCAGTAGTACGGGGACTAGCGGGAAGGGCGAGCAGTACTTC. The chain uses TRBV19 and TRBJ2-7, with 13 nucleotides matching TRBD2. The CDR3 loop spans 15 amino acids. The ends lost 4 bases at V and 6 bases at J; junction bases unmatched: 6. CDR1 and CDR2 from the germline V gene are LNHDA and SQIVND (reference sequence).

The CDR3 DNA reads as TGCAGTGCTAGCACTAGCGGGGGCTTCGTGGGTGAGCTGTTTTTT. Translation: CSASTSGGFVGELFF. The chain employs TRBV20-1 and TRBJ2-2; 11 bases are shared with TRBD2. In germline, CDR1 is DFQATT, CDR2 SNEGSKA (reference sequence). V lost 3 bases, J lost 11 bases, and 11 bases stayed unmatched. The CDR3 loop spans 15 amino acids.

In its sample, this clonotype was seen many times. This rearrangement joins TRBV5-1 to TRBJ2-7; tentative D call: TRBD2 (6 bases). This CDR3 contains 14 residues. The germline V gene has CDR1 SGHRS and CDR2 YFSETQ. V shed 3 bases and J shed 4 bases, with 14 bases lying between them. CDR3 protein: CASSSVGGAYEQYF. The CDR3, as DNA: TGCGCCAGCAGCTCCGTCGGCGGGGCTTACGAGCAGTACTTC.

In its sample, this clonotype was seen a few times. The rearrangement joins TRBV11-1 to TRBJ2-7; TRBD2 agrees at 11 bases. The CDR3 length is 16 residues. V lost 1 base to trimming and J lost 2 bases; unmatched junction nucleotides: 4. Germline CDR1 and CDR2: SGHAT and FQDESV (reference sequence). CDR3 in DNA: TGTGCCAGCAGCTTAGTAACTAGCGGGGGTCCCTACGAGCAGTACTTC. This codes for CASSLVTSGGPYEQYF.

The genes are TRBV7-9 and TRBJ2-5; D gene uncertain. Germline CDR1 is SEHNR and CDR2 is FQNEAQ (reference sequence). The CDR3 extends over 14 amino acids. Between the trimmed V and J ends, which lost 2 bases and 4 bases, there was a span of 11 bases. The CDR3 reads CASSLNSPVETQYF. The CDR3 nucleotides read TGTGCCAGCAGCTTAAATTCGCCGGTAGAGACCCAGTACTTC.

J is TRBJ1-2 and V is TRBV25-1; the match to TRBD1 covers 8 bases. Germline CDR1 and CDR2: MGHDK and SYGVNS. Germline trimming cut 10 bases from V and 8 bases from J; bases unmatched to any gene: 15. CDR3 length: 14 amino acids. The CDR3 sequence: CATRDMGQEGGYTF. In DNA form, the CDR3 reads TGTGCCACTAGAGATATGGGACAGGAGGGGGGCTACACCTTC.

A note on this clonotype: At one of its ends the junction is not consistent with the germline gene, which may arise from a read error. The chain couples TRBV9 to TRBJ1-3; unclear D gene. The CDR3 loop spans 16 amino acids. Germline CDR1 reads SGDLS; CDR2 reads YYNGEE. CDR3 in amino acids: CASSVGLRTSGSTIYF. CDR3 nucleotide sequence: TGTGCCAGCAGCGTAGGTTTGAGGACCTCTGGAAGCACCATATATTTT. The full variable domain, with the rest looked up from reference TRBV9 and TRBJ1-3, is DSGVTQTPKHLITATGQRVTLRCSPRSGDLSVYWYQQSLDQGLQFLIQYYNGEERAKGNILERFSAQQFPDLHSELNLSSLELGDSALYFCASSVGLRTSGSTIYFGEGSWLTVV.

This sequence joins TRBV29-1 and TRBJ1-5; 9 nucleotides line up with TRBD1. This CDR3 contains 13 residues. Germline trimming cut 7 bases from V and 4 bases from J; bases unmatched to any gene: 5. Germline CDR1 reads SQVTM; CDR2 reads ANQGSEA. CDR3 DNA sequence: TGCAGCGCCGGGACAGGGCTAAATCAGCCCCAGCATTTT. Amino acid sequence: CSAGTGLNQPQHF.

This clonotype was observed many times. This chain joins TRBV19 and TRBJ1-1; D not resolved. CDR3 length equals 15 residues. Trimming removed 5 bases at V and 1 base at J, with 14 bases between. From germline, CDR1 is LNHDA and CDR2 SQIVND (reference sequence). CDR3 loop: CASSGTILGNTEAFF. The CDR3 nucleotides are TGTGCCAGTAGTGGCACGATCCTGGGGAACACTGAAGCTTTCTTT.

In its sample, this clonotype was seen a few times. The rearrangement joins TRBV5-1 to TRBJ1-4; 10 positions agree with TRBD1. The CDR3 is 16 residues long. CDR1 and CDR2 from the germline V gene are SGHRS and YFSETQ. The J segment lost 7 bases and the V segment lost 4 bases, leaving 10 bases of the junction unmatched. DNA for the CDR3: TGCGCCAGCAGCGGTCTCGCTGGACAGGGGGTTGAAAAACTGTTTTTT. Its protein product is CASSGLAGQGVEKLFF.

This clonotype has more than one count but fewer than ten. V and J are TRBV11-2 and TRBJ2-5, with 7 bases aligning to TRBD1. The germline V gene has CDR1 SGHAT and CDR2 FQNNGV. This CDR3 is 14 amino acids long. With 5 bases clipped from V and 5 bases from J, the junction kept 8 bases outside the gene matches. The DNA for the CDR3 is TGTGCCAGCAGCGCTAAGACAGGGTTGGAGACCCAGTACTTC. Encoded protein: CASSAKTGLETQYF.

This clonotype was picked up many times. This chain joins TRBV7-7 and TRBJ2-5; D gene ambiguous. V gave up 2 bases and J gave up 1 base, with 11 bases separating them. Germline values: CDR1 SSHAT, CDR2 FNYEAQ (reference sequence). The CDR3 is 15 amino acids. CDR3 residues: CASSLLTETQETQYF. CDR3 bases: TGTGCCAGCAGCTTACTTACAGAAACCCAAGAGACCCAGTACTTC.

The gene calls are TRBV10-3 and TRBJ1-6; tentatively, D is TRBD1 (6 bases). The CDR3 contains 14 residues. Germline V gives CDR1 ENHRY, CDR2 SYGVKD. Trimming pared 3 bases from V and 10 bases from J, leaving 13 bases between. The CDR3 nucleotides read TGTGCCATCAGTGACCAGACAGGCATCTCACCCCTCCACTTT. It encodes CAISDQTGISPLHF.

The V gene is TRBV10-2, the J gene TRBJ2-2; perhaps TRBD1 as D (6 bases). CDR3 length equals 16 residues. Germline V gene sequence: CDR1 WSHSY, CDR2 SAAADI. V lost 4 bases and J 0 bases, leaving 12 bases between the germline ends. The CDR3 spells CASSVRDIANTGELFF. The CDR3 nucleotides are TGCGCCAGCAGTGTACGGGACATCGCGAACACCGGGGAGCTGTTTTTT.

This clonotype came up many times. V is TRBV7-9 and J is TRBJ1-5; TRBD1 might be the D (6 bases). In germline, CDR1 is SEHNR, CDR2 FQNEAQ (reference sequence). V lost 8 bases, J lost 6 bases, and 11 bases lay in between. The CDR3 has 12 amino acids. The CDR3 bases are TGTGCCAGCCAAACAGGGAGTCAGCCCCAGCATTTT. Translation gives CASQTGSQPQHF.

This clonotype was seen only a few times. The chain uses TRBV6-5 and TRBJ1-5; TRBD1 is a possible D gene (5 bases). The CDR3 is 15 amino acids. With 3 bases removed from V and 3 bases from J, the gap between germline ends came to 12 bases. The V gene's germline CDR1 is MNHEY and CDR2 SVGAGI. CDR3 in amino acids: CASSYQAGPNQPQHF. The CDR3 region has the DNA TGTGCCAGCAGTTATCAGGCGGGGCCCAATCAGCCCCAGCATTTT.